These T cell receptor beta chains were read from a single sample in a study of T cell responses to AZD1222 COVID-19 vaccine. TCRdb's copy holds only in-frame clones and misses some; the assay was immunoSEQ multiplex PCR. Among approximately 180,000 clones, around 88% were seen once, and the ten largest hold 7.7%. The specimen comprised peripheral blood, sampled on day 0 of AZD1222 vaccination. The receptor set was obtained from an adult in good health. Both conserved end residues are trimmed from each CDR3. The order of the fields is V gene, CDR3 length, CDR3 protein.

v_call: TRBV3-1/TRBV3-2
cdr3_length: 13
cdr3_aa: ASSQDGTANQPQH

v_call: TRBV4-2
cdr3_length: 13
cdr3_aa: ASSQGPNRGAEAF

v_call: TRBV19
cdr3_length: 13
cdr3_aa: ASRGLAGGYNEQF

v_call: TRBV15
cdr3_length: 13
cdr3_aa: ATSRDVRMNTEAF

v_call: TRBV7-2
cdr3_length: 14
cdr3_aa: ASSLVGGLRSYEQY

v_call: TRBV2
cdr3_length: 11
cdr3_aa: ASGTPNTGELF

v_call: TRBV19
cdr3_length: 14
cdr3_aa: ASSIPVGQGTGELF

v_call: TRBV5-1
cdr3_length: 14
cdr3_aa: ASSPEPTGAYNEQF

v_call: TRBV5-1
cdr3_length: 14
cdr3_aa: ASSQDRGSVGYGYT

v_call: TRBV2
cdr3_length: 13
cdr3_aa: ASSEEGLSRYGYT

v_call: TRBV7-6
cdr3_length: 11
cdr3_aa: ASSRRQSYEQY

v_call: TRBV2
cdr3_length: 11
cdr3_aa: ASRADRAGEQY

v_call: TRBV6-5
cdr3_length: 10
cdr3_aa: ASIPGGETQY

v_call: TRBV7-2
cdr3_length: 12
cdr3_aa: ASSLTGTDQPQH

v_call: TRBV27
cdr3_length: 13
cdr3_aa: ASRNPREYNSPLH

v_call: TRBV28
cdr3_length: 10
cdr3_aa: ASLEGNQPQH

v_call: TRBV6-5
cdr3_length: 8
cdr3_aa: ASSKVEQY

v_call: TRBV6-5
cdr3_length: 13
cdr3_aa: ASQGYSITVNIQY

v_call: TRBV12-5
cdr3_length: 10
cdr3_aa: ASGWYTGGAF

v_call: TRBV7-8
cdr3_length: 14
cdr3_aa: ASSLEQGIPNQPQH

v_call: TRBV11-2
cdr3_length: 14
cdr3_aa: ASSSQRTDMNTEAF

v_call: TRBV4-1
cdr3_length: 12
cdr3_aa: ASSHAGRNYGYT

v_call: TRBV9
cdr3_length: 16
cdr3_aa: ASSPRQGLGAGPGELF

v_call: TRBV27
cdr3_length: 13
cdr3_aa: ASSLRGQFNEKLF

v_call: TRBV7-3
cdr3_length: 13
cdr3_aa: ASSRRGSDTDTQY

v_call: TRBV24-1
cdr3_length: 14
cdr3_aa: ATSDSRLAGGETQY

v_call: TRBV7-8
cdr3_length: 12
cdr3_aa: ATSPSGGNSPLH

v_call: TRBV6-5
cdr3_length: 11
cdr3_aa: ASSWSLTDTQY

v_call: TRBV7-9
cdr3_length: 14
cdr3_aa: ASSLGNLPTGNTIY

v_call: TRBV5-5
cdr3_length: 15
cdr3_aa: ASSLGNRGRGYIEAF

v_call: TRBV6-5
cdr3_length: 12
cdr3_aa: ASRTGGGGSPLH

v_call: TRBV7-6
cdr3_length: 13
cdr3_aa: ASSFDSQNTGELF

v_call: TRBV7-2
cdr3_length: 13
cdr3_aa: ASSYSSTGSDGYT

v_call: TRBV10-1
cdr3_length: 8
cdr3_aa: ARHSYEQY

v_call: TRBV18
cdr3_length: 12
cdr3_aa: ASSPGSTYNEQF

v_call: TRBV5-1
cdr3_length: 11
cdr3_aa: ASSLDVWADYT

v_call: TRBV27
cdr3_length: 11
cdr3_aa: ASSRGSNNEQF